This T cell receptor beta chain comes out of a study of T cell responses to AZD1222 COVID-19 vaccine. Only in-frame clones appear in the TCRdb table, and some are missing; sequencing was by immunoSEQ multiplex PCR. The table lists about 82,000 clones, around 86% of them singletons, with roughly 18% in the top ten. V was cut by 4 bases and J by 8 bases, with 17 bases left in between. Germline V gives CDR1 LGHDT, CDR2 YNNKEL (reference sequence). The CDR3 totals 14 residues. This TCR was sampled from an adult who received the AZD1222 COVID-19 vaccine. The chain has TRBV3-1 (or the pseudogene TRBV3-2) and TRBJ1-2; weak D call: TRBD1 (6 bases). Sequencing used peripheral blood, obtained 28 days after the second AZD1222 dose. CDR3 sequence reads: CASSRTGTTEGYTF. The DNA of the CDR3 is TGTGCCAGCAGCCGAACCGGGACAACGGAGGGCTACACCTTC.